This TCR beta chain was found in a study of blood T cell repertoires in COVID-19. Here immunoSEQ multiplex PCR was the method, and the copy in TCRdb shows in-frame clones only, minus some. The table shows about 120,000 clones, with 85% occurring only once. Remarks on this clone: The junction does not match germline at one end; this may be a read error.

Germline V gene lookup returns CDR1 LNHNV and CDR2 YYDKDF (reference sequence). The CDR3 consists of 13 residues. Sequencing used peripheral blood. The source of this sequence is a man in his fifties or sixties with acute or convalescent COVID-19. The genes are TRBV15 and TRBJ2-7; D unclear. Here the CDR3 DNA reads TGTGCCACCAGCCGAGACCCGGTTAACGAGCAGTACTTC. Residues: CATSRDPVNEQYF.